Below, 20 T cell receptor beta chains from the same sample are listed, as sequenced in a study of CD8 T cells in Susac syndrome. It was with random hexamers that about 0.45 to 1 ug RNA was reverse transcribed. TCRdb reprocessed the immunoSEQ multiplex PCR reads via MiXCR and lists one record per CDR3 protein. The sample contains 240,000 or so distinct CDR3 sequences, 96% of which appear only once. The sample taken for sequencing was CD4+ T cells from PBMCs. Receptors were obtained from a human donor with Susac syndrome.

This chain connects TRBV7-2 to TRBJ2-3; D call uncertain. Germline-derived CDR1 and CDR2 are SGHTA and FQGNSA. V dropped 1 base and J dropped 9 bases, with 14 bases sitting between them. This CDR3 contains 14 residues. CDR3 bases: TGTGCCAGCAGCTTAGGACTTACCCCGAGAACGCAGTATTTT. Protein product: CASSLGLTPRTQYF.

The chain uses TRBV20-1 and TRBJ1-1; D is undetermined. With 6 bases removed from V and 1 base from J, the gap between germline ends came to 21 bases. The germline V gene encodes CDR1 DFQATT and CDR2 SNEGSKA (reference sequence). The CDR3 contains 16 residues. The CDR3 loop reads CSATRSRGFRNTEAFF. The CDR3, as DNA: TGCAGTGCCACTAGATCGAGAGGCTTTCGGAACACTGAAGCTTTCTTT.

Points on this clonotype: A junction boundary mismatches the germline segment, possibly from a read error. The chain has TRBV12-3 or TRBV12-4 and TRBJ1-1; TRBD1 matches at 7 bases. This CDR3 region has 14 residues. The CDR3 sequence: CASSPLQGNTEVFF. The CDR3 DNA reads TGTGCCAGCAGTCCCTTACAGGGGAACACTGAAGTTTTCTTT.

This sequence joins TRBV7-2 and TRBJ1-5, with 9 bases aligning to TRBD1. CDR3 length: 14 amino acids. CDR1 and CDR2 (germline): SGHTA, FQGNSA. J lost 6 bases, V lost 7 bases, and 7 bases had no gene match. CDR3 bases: TGTGCCAGCACCACGGGGGACAGGGCTCAGCCCCAGCATTTT. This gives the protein CASTTGDRAQPQHF.

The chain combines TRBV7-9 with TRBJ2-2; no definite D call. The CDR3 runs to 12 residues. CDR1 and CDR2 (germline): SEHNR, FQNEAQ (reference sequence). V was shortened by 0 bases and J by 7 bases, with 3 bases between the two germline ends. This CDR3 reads CASSLARGELFF. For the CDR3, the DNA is TGTGCCAGCAGCTTAGCGCGCGGGGAGCTGTTTTTT.

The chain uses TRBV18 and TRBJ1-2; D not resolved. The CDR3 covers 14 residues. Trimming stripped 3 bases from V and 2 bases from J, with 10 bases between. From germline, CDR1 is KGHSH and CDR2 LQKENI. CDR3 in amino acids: CASSPRNGNYGYTF. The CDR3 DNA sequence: TGTGCCAGCTCACCGCGCAATGGAAACTATGGCTACACCTTC. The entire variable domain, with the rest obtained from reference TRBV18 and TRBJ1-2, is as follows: NAGVMQNPRHLVRRRGQEARLRCSPMKGHSHVYWYRQLPEEGLKFMVYLQKENIIDESGMPKERFSAEFPKEGPSILRIQQVVRGDSAAYFCASSPRNGNYGYTFGSGTRLTVV.

DNA for the CDR3: TGTGCCTGGAGCGGGACAAATTCTAACTATGGCTACACCTTC. Its translation is CAWSGTNSNYGYTF. The V and J genes are TRBV30 and TRBJ1-2; D is perhaps TRBD1 (6 bases). The ends were cut back, 3 bases at V and 0 bases at J, with 11 bases in the middle. Germline V gives CDR1 GTSNPN, CDR2 SVGIG (reference sequence). The CDR3 is made up of 14 amino acids. Drawing the rest from reference TRBV30 and TRBJ1-2, the complete variable domain is SQTIHQWPATLVQPVGSPLSLECTVEGTSNPNLYWYRQAAGRGLQLLFYSVGIGQISSEVPQNLSASRPQDRQFILSSKKLLLSDSGFYLCAWSGTNSNYGYTFGSGTRLTVV.

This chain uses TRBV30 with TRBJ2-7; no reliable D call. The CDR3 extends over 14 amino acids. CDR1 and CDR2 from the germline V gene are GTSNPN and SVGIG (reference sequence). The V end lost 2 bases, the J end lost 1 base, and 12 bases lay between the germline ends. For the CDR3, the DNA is TGTGCCTGGAGTAAGGGTAATCGGTCCTACGAGCAGTACTTC. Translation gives CAWSKGNRSYEQYF.

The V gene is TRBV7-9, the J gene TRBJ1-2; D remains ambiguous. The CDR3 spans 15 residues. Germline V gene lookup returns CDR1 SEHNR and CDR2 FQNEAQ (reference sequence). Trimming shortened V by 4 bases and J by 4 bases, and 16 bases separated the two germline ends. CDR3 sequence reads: CASSSWALTGYGYTF. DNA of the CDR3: TGTGCCAGCAGCTCTTGGGCCCTGACGGGCTATGGCTACACCTTC.

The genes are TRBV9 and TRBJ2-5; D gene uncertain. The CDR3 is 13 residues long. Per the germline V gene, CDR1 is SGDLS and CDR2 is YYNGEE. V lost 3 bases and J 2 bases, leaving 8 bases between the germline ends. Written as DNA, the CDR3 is TGTGCCAGCAGCGCTCACCTTCAAGAGACCCAGTACTTC. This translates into CASSAHLQETQYF.

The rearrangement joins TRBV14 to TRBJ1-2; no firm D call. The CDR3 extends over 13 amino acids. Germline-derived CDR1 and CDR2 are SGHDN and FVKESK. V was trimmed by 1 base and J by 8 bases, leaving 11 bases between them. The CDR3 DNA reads TGTGCCAGCAGCCAAGTTCAGGCCCGGGGCTACACCTTC. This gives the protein CASSQVQARGYTF.

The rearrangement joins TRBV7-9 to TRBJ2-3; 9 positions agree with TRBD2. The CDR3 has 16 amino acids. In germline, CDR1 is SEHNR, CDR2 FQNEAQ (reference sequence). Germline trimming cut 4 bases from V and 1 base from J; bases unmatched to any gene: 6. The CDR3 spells CASSSTRTSGTDTQYF. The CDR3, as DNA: TGTGCCAGCAGCTCCACCCGGACTAGCGGCACAGATACGCAGTATTTT.

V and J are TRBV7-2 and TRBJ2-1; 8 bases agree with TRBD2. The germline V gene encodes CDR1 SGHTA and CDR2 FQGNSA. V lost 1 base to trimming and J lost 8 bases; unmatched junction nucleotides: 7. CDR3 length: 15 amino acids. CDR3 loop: CASSLDVGRADEQFF. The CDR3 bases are TGTGCCAGCAGCTTAGATGTCGGGAGGGCCGATGAGCAGTTCTTC.

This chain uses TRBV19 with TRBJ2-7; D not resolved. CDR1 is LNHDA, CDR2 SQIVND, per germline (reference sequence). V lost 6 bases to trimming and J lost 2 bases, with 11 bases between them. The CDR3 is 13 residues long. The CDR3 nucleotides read TGTGCCAGTAGCCTCCCACAACCCTACGAGCAGTACTTC. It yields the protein CASSLPQPYEQYF.

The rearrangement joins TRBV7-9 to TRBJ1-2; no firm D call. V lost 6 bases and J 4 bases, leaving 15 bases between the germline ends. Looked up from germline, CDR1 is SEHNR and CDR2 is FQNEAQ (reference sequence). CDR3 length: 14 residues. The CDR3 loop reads CASSPPNVLYGYTF. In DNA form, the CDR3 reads TGTGCCAGCAGTCCTCCGAACGTGCTCTATGGCTACACCTTC.

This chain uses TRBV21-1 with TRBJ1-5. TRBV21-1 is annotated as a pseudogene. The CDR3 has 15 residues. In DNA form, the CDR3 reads TGTGCCAGCATAAAAGCTCGAGGGAGCAATCAGCCCCAGCATTTT. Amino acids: CASIKARGSNQPQHF.

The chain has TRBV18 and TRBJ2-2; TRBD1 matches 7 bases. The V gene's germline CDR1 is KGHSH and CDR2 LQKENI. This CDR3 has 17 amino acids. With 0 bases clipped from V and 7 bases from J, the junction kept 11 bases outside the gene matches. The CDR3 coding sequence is TGTGCCAGCTCACCACCTAGCCGGACAGGAGTGGGCGGGGAGCTGTTTTTT. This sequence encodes CASSPPSRTGVGGELFF.

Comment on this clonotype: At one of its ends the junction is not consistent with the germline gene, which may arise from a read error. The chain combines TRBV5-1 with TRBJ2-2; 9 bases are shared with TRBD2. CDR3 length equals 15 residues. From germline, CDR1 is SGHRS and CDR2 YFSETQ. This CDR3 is CASSISGRDTGELFF. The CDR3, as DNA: TGCGCCAGCAGCATTAGCGGGAGAGACACCGGAGAGCTGTTTTTT. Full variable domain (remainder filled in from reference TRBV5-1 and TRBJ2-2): KAGVTQTPRYLIKTRGQQVTLSCSPISGHRSVSWYQQTPGQGLQFLFEYFSETQRNKGNFPGRFSGRQFSNSRSEMNVSTLELGDSALYLCASSISGRDTGELFFGEGSRLTVL.

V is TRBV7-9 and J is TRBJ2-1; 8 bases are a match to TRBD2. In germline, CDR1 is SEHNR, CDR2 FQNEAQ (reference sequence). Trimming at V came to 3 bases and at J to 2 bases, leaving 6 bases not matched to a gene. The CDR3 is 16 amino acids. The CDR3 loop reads CASSFELAEAYNEQFF. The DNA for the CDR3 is TGTGCCAGCAGCTTCGAACTAGCGGAGGCCTACAATGAGCAGTTCTTC.

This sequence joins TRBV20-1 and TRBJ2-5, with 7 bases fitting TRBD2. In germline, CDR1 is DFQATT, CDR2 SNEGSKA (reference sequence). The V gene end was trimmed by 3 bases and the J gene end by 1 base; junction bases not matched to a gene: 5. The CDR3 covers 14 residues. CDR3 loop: CSASVVAGQETQYF. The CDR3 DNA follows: TGCAGTGCTAGTGTGGTAGCGGGCCAAGAGACCCAGTACTTC.